Each of the 28 T cell receptor beta chains below was sequenced from the same sample in a study of blood T cell repertoires in COVID-19. Data came from immunoSEQ multiplex PCR; TCRdb stores just in-frame clones and leaves some out. The top ten hold 0.99% of the sample, which has under 300,000 clones, more than 75% seen once. Input material: peripheral blood. The receptor source for this set is a woman between 40 and 55 years old who had recovered from COVID-19.

V is TRBV5-1 and J is TRBJ2-7; TRBD2 agrees at 7 bases. Germline values: CDR1 SGHRS, CDR2 YFSETQ. The CDR3 totals 14 residues. J lost 3 bases, V lost 0 bases, and 3 bases had no gene match. The CDR3 loop is CASSLGAGVYEQYF. CDR3 sequence (DNA): TGCGCCAGCAGCTTGGGGGCGGGAGTCTACGAGCAGTACTTC. Combining the CDR3 with reference TRBV5-1 and TRBJ2-7 gives the whole variable domain KAGVTQTPRYLIKTRGQQVTLSCSPISGHRSVSWYQQTPGQGLQFLFEYFSETQRNKGNFPGRFSGRQFSNSRSEMNVSTLELGDSALYLCASSLGAGVYEQYFGPGTRLTVT.

This clone occurred once. The genes are TRBV19 and TRBJ1-2, with D perhaps TRBD1 (6 bases). Trimming stripped 10 bases from V and 4 bases from J, with 25 bases between. CDR1 and CDR2 from the germline V gene are LNHDA and SQIVND (reference sequence). This CDR3 has 16 residues. The CDR3 sequence: CATSRGLGSVAYGYTF. Here the CDR3 DNA reads TGTGCCACCAGTAGGGGGTTGGGGTCGGTGGCCTATGGCTACACCTTC. The complete variable domain, with remaining parts taken from reference TRBV19 and TRBJ1-2, reads DGGITQSPKYLFRKEGQNVTLSCEQNLNHDAMYWYRQDPGQGLRLIYYSQIVNDFQKGDIAEGYSVSREKKESFPLTVTSAQKNPTAFYLCATSRGLGSVAYGYTFGSGTRLTVV.

The V call is TRBV19, the J call TRBJ1-1; possibly TRBD1 for D (5 bases). There are 13 residues in the CDR3. Trimming shortened V by 6 bases and J by 4 bases, and 12 bases separated the two germline ends. Germline values: CDR1 LNHDA, CDR2 SQIVND (reference sequence). The CDR3: CASRDSVGTEAFF. The CDR3 bases are TGTGCCAGTAGAGACAGTGTGGGCACTGAAGCTTTCTTT.

The chain employs TRBV7-2 and TRBJ1-1; D gene ambiguous. The length of the CDR3 is 15 residues. V lost 5 bases to trimming and J lost 1 base, with 14 bases between them. CDR1 is SGHTA and CDR2 is FQGNSA in the germline V gene. The CDR3 is CASSPTRVPNTEAFF. CDR3 DNA: TGTGCCAGCAGCCCAACCCGGGTCCCGAACACTGAAGCTTTCTTT.

The chain couples TRBV9 to TRBJ2-1; 12 bases align to TRBD2. The V segment lost 6 bases and the J segment 9 bases; nucleotides outside the gene matches: 10. Germline CDR1 SGDLS, CDR2 YYNGEE. This CDR3 has 15 residues. As DNA, the CDR3 is TGTGCCAGCAACCGGACTAGCGGGGCGTTAGGTGAGCAGTTCTTC. Its protein product is CASNRTSGALGEQFF.

The chain carries TRBV7-2 and TRBJ1-2; D unclear. The CDR3 loop spans 14 amino acids. Trimming stripped 1 base from V and 6 bases from J, with 12 bases between. Germline-derived CDR1 and CDR2 are SGHTA and FQGNSA. The CDR3 coding sequence is TGTGCCAGCAGCTTAGAGGGTCGGACTGATGGCTACACCTTC. Translation: CASSLEGRTDGYTF.

The chain uses TRBV19 and TRBJ1-1, with unresolved D. The germline V and J ends were trimmed by 3 bases and 3 bases, with 8 bases remaining between them. CDR3 size: 13 residues. Germline loops: CDR1 LNHDA, CDR2 SQIVND (reference sequence). For the CDR3, the DNA is TGTGCCAGTAGTATTATGGCCGACACTGAAGCTTTCTTT. Protein product: CASSIMADTEAFF.

The rearrangement links TRBV29-1 to TRBJ1-1, with D tentatively TRBD1 (6 bases). Germline V CDR1 and CDR2: SQVTM, ANQGSEA. The V end was cut by 0 bases, the J end by 6 bases, with 14 bases between. The CDR3 has 14 amino acids. The CDR3 loop reads CSVEEGRGWSEAFF. The CDR3, as DNA: TGCAGCGTTGAAGAGGGCAGGGGTTGGTCTGAAGCTTTCTTT. The entire variable domain, with the rest obtained from reference TRBV29-1 and TRBJ1-1, is as follows: SAVISQKPSRDICQRGTSLTIQCQVDSQVTMMFWYRQQPGQSLTLIATANQGSEATYESGFVIDKFPISRPNLTFSTLTVSNMSPEDSSIYLCSVEEGRGWSEAFFGQGTRLTVV.

J is TRBJ2-1 and V is TRBV19, with D maybe TRBD1 (6 bases). CDR3 length: 15 residues. V lost 5 bases to trimming and J lost 5 bases, with 16 bases between them. The V gene's germline CDR1 is LNHDA and CDR2 SQIVND (reference sequence). CDR3 in amino acids: CASSPLGAGHNEQFF. The CDR3 DNA is TGTGCCAGTAGTCCCCTGGGGGCCGGCCACAATGAGCAGTTCTTC.

The chain has TRBV30 and TRBJ2-5, with 11 nucleotides matching TRBD2. CDR1 GTSNPN and CDR2 SVGIG come from the germline V gene (reference sequence). The ends lost 4 bases at V and 2 bases at J; junction bases unmatched: 6. The CDR3 runs 15 residues. CDR3 region: CAWMLAGGPQETQYF. The CDR3, as DNA: TGTGCCTGGATGCTAGCGGGAGGCCCACAAGAGACCCAGTACTTC.

The rearrangement links TRBV29-1 to TRBJ1-5; 10 bases agree with TRBD1. Germline loops: CDR1 SQVTM, CDR2 ANQGSEA. The CDR3 runs to 15 residues. The trim removed 5 bases at V and 3 bases at J, leaving 7 bases unmatched. The CDR3 DNA sequence: TGCAGCGTTCCAACCGGGACAGGGGTCAATCAGCCCCAGCATTTT. Protein sequence: CSVPTGTGVNQPQHF.

V is TRBV30 and J is TRBJ2-2; D uncertain. V was pared by 1 base and J by 6 bases, with 6 bases between. The length of the CDR3 is 12 residues. CDR1 and CDR2 from the germline V gene are GTSNPN and SVGIG (reference sequence). DNA for the CDR3: TGTGCCTGGAGTGCGCCAGCCGGGGAGCTGTTTTTT. This gives the protein CAWSAPAGELFF.

This chain joins TRBV27 and TRBJ2-7; tentatively, D is TRBD1 (6 bases). V gave up 2 bases and J gave up 6 bases, with 17 bases separating them. The CDR3 consists of 15 residues. Germline assignment: CDR1 MNHEY and CDR2 SMNVEV (reference sequence). CDR3 sequence: CASSLIPQGRFEQYV. In DNA form, the CDR3 reads TGTGCCAGCAGTTTAATCCCACAGGGTCGGTTCGAGCAGTACGTC.

The chain recombines TRBV5-1 with TRBJ2-5; the match to TRBD2 covers 8 bases. The CDR3 loop spans 15 amino acids. Per the germline V gene, CDR1 is SGHRS and CDR2 is YFSETQ. V lost 1 base and J lost 0; bases outside the gene matches: 2. CDR3 sequence (DNA): TGCGCCAGCAGCTTGTCGGGAGGGAACCAAGAGACCCAGTACTTC. Encoded protein: CASSLSGGNQETQYF.

This CDR3 is CSVETPPDRISAGYTF. The CDR3 bases are TGCAGCGTTGAAACCCCCCCGGACAGGATCTCCGCCGGCTACACCTTC. This chain connects TRBV29-1 to TRBJ1-2, with 7 bases identical to TRBD1. Germline CDR1 reads SQVTM; CDR2 reads ANQGSEA. The CDR3 has 16 residues. Trimming removed 2 bases from V and 8 bases from J; junction bases left unmatched: 17.

This chain connects TRBV7-6 to TRBJ2-5; 10 bases map to TRBD2. The CDR3 totals 21 residues. The J segment lost 1 base and the V segment lost 5 bases, leaving 22 bases of the junction unmatched. The germline gives CDR1 SGHVS, CDR2 FNYEAQ. The CDR3 loop is CASSLPPDLAALAGAQETQYF. CDR3 bases: TGTGCCAGCAGCCTACCCCCCGACTTGGCTGCTCTAGCGGGAGCCCAAGAGACCCAGTACTTC.

V is TRBV7-9 and J is TRBJ2-2, with D perhaps TRBD1 (9 bases). The CDR3 has 17 residues. The germline V gene encodes CDR1 SEHNR and CDR2 FQNEAQ (reference sequence). Trimming cost V 8 bases and J 7 bases, with 26 bases left between them. CDR3 nucleotides: TGTGCCAGCCATCGGAGCGGGAGTGGGGGACAGGGCGGGGAGCTGTTTTTT. The encoded protein is CASHRSGSGGQGGELFF.

This clone was counted between two and nine times. The rearrangement links TRBV18 to TRBJ2-7; 9 bases align to TRBD1. V was clipped by 3 bases and J by 2 bases; unmatched bases: 2. The CDR3 is 14 residues long. CDR1 is KGHSH, CDR2 LQKENI, per germline. CDR3 sequence reads: CASSPDRGPYEQYF. The DNA for the CDR3 is TGTGCCAGCTCACCGGACAGGGGTCCCTACGAGCAGTACTTC. The whole variable domain, filled in from reference TRBV18 and TRBJ2-7, reads NAGVMQNPRHLVRRRGQEARLRCSPMKGHSHVYWYRQLPEEGLKFMVYLQKENIIDESGMPKERFSAEFPKEGPSILRIQQVVRGDSAAYFCASSPDRGPYEQYFGPGTRLTVT.

The rearrangement links TRBV3-1 (or the pseudogene TRBV3-2) to TRBJ1-2; D is uncertain. CDR1 and CDR2 from the germline V gene are LGHDT and YNNKEL (reference sequence). V lost 1 base, J lost 8 bases, and 14 bases lay in between. The CDR3 has 14 amino acids. The CDR3 protein is CASSQVAGGSGYTF. CDR3 sequence (DNA): TGTGCCAGCAGCCAAGTAGCGGGAGGTTCAGGCTACACCTTC.

The gene calls are TRBV2 and TRBJ1-5; 8 bases fit TRBD1. This CDR3 has 14 residues. Germline CDR1 reads SNHLY; CDR2 reads FYNNEI. V shed 7 bases and J 4 bases; nucleotides not matched to a gene: 6. CDR3 coding DNA: TGTGCCAGCACTTCGGACAGGGTGAATCAGCCCCAGCATTTT. Translation: CASTSDRVNQPQHF.

The chain uses TRBV5-1 and TRBJ1-2; D remains ambiguous. The CDR3 is 12 residues long. CDR1 SGHRS and CDR2 YFSETQ come from the germline V gene. Trimming removed 0 bases from V and 12 bases from J, with 12 bases in between. The CDR3 coding sequence is TGCGCCAGCAGCTTGGCCGGGGAAGCGGACACCTTC. Residues: CASSLAGEADTF.

The chain combines TRBV6-4 with TRBJ2-1, with 8 bases fitting TRBD2. The CDR3 covers 15 residues. With 4 bases clipped from V and 1 base from J, the junction kept 3 bases outside the gene matches. Germline CDR1 reads MRHNA; CDR2 reads SNTAGT. The CDR3 loop reads CASSGIAGSYNEQFF. The CDR3, as DNA: TGTGCCAGCAGTGGAATAGCGGGATCCTACAATGAGCAGTTCTTC.

This sequence joins TRBV18 and TRBJ1-3, with D hard to call. CDR3 size: 18 residues. V was shortened by 1 base and J by 0 bases, with 16 bases between the two germline ends. The V gene's germline CDR1 is KGHSH and CDR2 LQKENI. The DNA for the CDR3 is TGTGCCAGCTCACCACTGACTCCGGCAGCATCCTCTGGAAACACCATATATTTT. It specifies CASSPLTPAASSGNTIYF.

The chain is built from TRBV9 and TRBJ2-3; 7 bases align to TRBD2. This CDR3 is 15 amino acids long. With 1 base clipped from V and 6 bases from J, the junction kept 8 bases outside the gene matches. The V gene's germline CDR1 is SGDLS and CDR2 YYNGEE. The CDR3 coding sequence is TGTGCCAGCAGCGTAAGGGGCGGGAGAGGGGATACGCAGTATTTT. Amino acids: CASSVRGGRGDTQYF. The variable domain in full, completed from reference TRBV9 and TRBJ2-3, reads DSGVTQTPKHLITATGQRVTLRCSPRSGDLSVYWYQQSLDQGLQFLIQYYNGEERAKGNILERFSAQQFPDLHSELNLSSLELGDSALYFCASSVRGGRGDTQYFGPGTRLTVL.

The rearrangement uses TRBV13 and TRBJ2-1; D remains unclear. Trimming took off 0 bases at V and 2 bases at J, with 8 bases between the two ends. This CDR3 has 15 residues. The V gene's germline CDR1 is PRHDT and CDR2 FYEKMQ (reference sequence). CDR3 region: CASSLGRSPYNEQFF. Here the CDR3 DNA reads TGTGCCAGCAGCTTAGGCCGGTCCCCCTACAATGAGCAGTTCTTC.

The chain employs TRBV11-3 and TRBJ2-1; TRBD1 agrees at 9 bases. CDR3 length: 16 amino acids. With V trimmed by 0 bases and J by 7 bases, 7 bases remained unmatched. Germline V gives CDR1 SGHNT, CDR2 YENEEA. The CDR3 loop reads CASSLEGQGPGNEQFF. The CDR3 DNA is TGTGCCAGCAGCTTAGAGGGACAGGGTCCGGGGAATGAGCAGTTCTTC.

V gene TRBV6-5 combines with J gene TRBJ2-7; 8 positions match TRBD2. Germline CDR1 reads MNHEY; CDR2 reads SVGAGI. V was pared by 4 bases and J by 5 bases, with 7 bases of the junction left unmatched. This CDR3 has 14 amino acids. CDR3 DNA: TGTGCCAGCAGTTCTCAAGCGGGAGTCCACGAGCAGTACTTC. Encoded protein: CASSSQAGVHEQYF.

This chain joins TRBV2 and TRBJ1-5; D remains unclear. CDR1 and CDR2 from the germline V gene are SNHLY and FYNNEI. V shed 6 bases and J shed 7 bases, with 7 bases lying between them. The CDR3 totals 11 residues. The CDR3: CASRRSQPQHF. The CDR3 DNA reads TGTGCCAGCAGAAGGAGCCAGCCCCAGCATTTT.